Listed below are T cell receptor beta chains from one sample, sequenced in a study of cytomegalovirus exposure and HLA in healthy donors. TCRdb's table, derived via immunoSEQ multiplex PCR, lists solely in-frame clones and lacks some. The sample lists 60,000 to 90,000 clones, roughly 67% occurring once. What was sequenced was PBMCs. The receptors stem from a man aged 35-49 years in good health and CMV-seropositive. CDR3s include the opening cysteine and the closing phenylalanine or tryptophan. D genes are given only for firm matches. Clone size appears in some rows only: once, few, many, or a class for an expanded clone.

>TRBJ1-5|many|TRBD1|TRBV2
CASRNGDSLGNQPQHF
TGTGCCAGCAGAAACGGGGACAGCCTGGGCAATCAGCCCCAGCATTTT
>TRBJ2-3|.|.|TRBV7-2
CASSSSTDTQYF
TGTGCCAGCAGCTCCTCCACAGATACGCAGTATTTT
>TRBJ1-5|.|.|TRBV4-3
CASSQTGGSHQPQHF
TGCGCCAGCAGCCAAACTGGGGGGAGTCATCAGCCCCAGCATTTT
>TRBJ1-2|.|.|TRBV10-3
CAISEGDYYGYTF
TGTGCCATCAGTGAGGGGGACTACTATGGCTACACCTTC
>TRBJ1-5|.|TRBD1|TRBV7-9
CASSFVRGPYSNQPQHF
TGTGCCAGCAGCTTCGTCAGGGGGCCATATAGCAATCAGCCCCAGCATTTT
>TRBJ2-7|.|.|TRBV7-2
CASTGAYEQYF
TGTGCCAGCACCGGGGCCTACGAGCAGTACTTC
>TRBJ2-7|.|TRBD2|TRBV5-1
CASSLDPSGDYEQYF
TGCGCCAGCAGCTTGGACCCTAGCGGAGACTACGAGCAGTACTTC
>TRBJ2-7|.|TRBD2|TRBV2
CASGLAGSYEQYF
TGTGCCAGCGGACTAGCGGGATCCTACGAGCAGTACTTC
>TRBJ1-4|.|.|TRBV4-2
CASSQDFEGTNEKLFF
TGTGCCAGCAGCCAAGATTTCGAGGGAACTAATGAAAAACTGTTTTTT
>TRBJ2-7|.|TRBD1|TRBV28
CASSAPGQGYYEQYF
TGTGCCAGCAGTGCCCCGGGACAGGGCTATTACGAGCAGTACTTC
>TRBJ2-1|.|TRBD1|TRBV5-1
CASSRTGVGDYNEQFF
TGCGCCAGCAGCAGAACAGGGGTTGGGGATTACAATGAGCAGTTCTTC
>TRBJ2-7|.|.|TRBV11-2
CASSFSDGSYEQYF
TGTGCCAGCAGCTTTAGCGACGGATCCTACGAGCAGTACTTC
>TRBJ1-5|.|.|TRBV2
CASSDPTGLIQPQHF
TGTGCCAGCAGCGATCCCACAGGGTTGATCCAGCCCCAGCATTTT
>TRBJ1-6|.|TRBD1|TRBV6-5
CASSPGQGDSPLHF
TGTGCCAGCAGTCCGGGACAGGGGGATTCACCCCTCCACTTT
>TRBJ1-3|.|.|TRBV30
CAFRSAGNTIYF
TGTGCCTTCAGGTCGGCCGGAAACACCATATATTTT
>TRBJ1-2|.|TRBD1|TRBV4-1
CASSQGDSYGYTF
TGCGCCAGCAGCCAAGGGGACAGCTATGGCTACACCTTC
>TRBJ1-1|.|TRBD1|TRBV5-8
CASSLRGTGRTEAFF
TGTGCCAGCAGCCTGCGGGGGACAGGTCGCACTGAAGCTTTCTTT